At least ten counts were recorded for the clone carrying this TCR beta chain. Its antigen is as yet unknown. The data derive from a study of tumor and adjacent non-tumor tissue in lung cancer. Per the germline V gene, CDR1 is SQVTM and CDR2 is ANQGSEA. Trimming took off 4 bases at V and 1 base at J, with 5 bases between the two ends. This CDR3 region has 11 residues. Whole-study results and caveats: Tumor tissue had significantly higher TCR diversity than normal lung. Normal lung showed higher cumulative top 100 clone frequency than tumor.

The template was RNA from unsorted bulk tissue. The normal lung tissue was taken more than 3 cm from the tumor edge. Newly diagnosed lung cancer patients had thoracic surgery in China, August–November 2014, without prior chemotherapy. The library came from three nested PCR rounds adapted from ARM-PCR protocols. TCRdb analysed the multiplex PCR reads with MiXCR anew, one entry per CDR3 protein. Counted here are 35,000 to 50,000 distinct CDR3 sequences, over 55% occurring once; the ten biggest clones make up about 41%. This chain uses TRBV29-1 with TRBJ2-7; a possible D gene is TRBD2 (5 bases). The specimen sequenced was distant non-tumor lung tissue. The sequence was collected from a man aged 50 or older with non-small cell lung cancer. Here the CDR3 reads CSVGGSYEQYF. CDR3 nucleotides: TGCAGCGTTGGCGGGTCCTACGAGCAGTACTTC.